Presented here are 13 T cell receptor beta chains from one specimen sequenced in a study of T cells in Graves' hyperthyroidism and ophthalmopathy. RNA transcripts served as the template for amplifying TCR beta CDR3 regions. The primer set for the first-round RT-PCR of the TCR CDR3 was HTBI. MiXCR, applied by TCRdb to the multiplex PCR reads, yields one record per CDR3 protein. The repertoire holds 480,000 or so distinct CDR3 sequences, with approximately 15% as singletons. The sample taken for sequencing was blood. The receptors stem from a woman aged 18-30 years with Graves' hyperthyroidism.

This clonotype turned up a few times. This rearrangement joins TRBV19 to TRBJ1-5, with TRBD1 matching 11 bases. In germline, CDR1 is LNHDA, CDR2 SQIVND (reference sequence). The CDR3 contains 15 residues. Germline trimming cut 7 bases from V and 11 bases from J; bases unmatched to any gene: 13. Here the CDR3 DNA reads TGTGCCAGTACCCGGACAGGGGGCAGTTTGGAGGCCCAGCATTTT. As protein: CASTRTGGSLEAQHF. Full variable domain (missing parts from reference TRBV19 and TRBJ1-5): DGGITQSPKYLFRKEGQNVTLSCEQNLNHDAMYWYRQDPGQGLRLIYYSQIVNDFQKGDIAEGYSVSREKKESFPLTVTSAQKNPTAFYLCASTRTGGSLEAQHFGDGTRLSIL.

The sample holds many counts of this clonotype. This chain links TRBV30 with TRBJ1-4; no reliable D call. CDR1 is GTSNPN and CDR2 is SVGIG in the germline V gene (reference sequence). This CDR3 has 13 residues. Trimming cost V 2 bases and J 3 bases, with 7 bases left between them. Here the CDR3 reads CAWSQRANEKLFF. For the CDR3, the DNA is TGTGCCTGGAGTCAAAGGGCTAATGAAAAACTGTTTTTT.

This clonotype has just a few counts. This chain connects TRBV30 to TRBJ2-3, with D hard to call. Germline V gene data show CDR1 as GTSNPN and CDR2 as SVGIG (reference sequence). CDR3 length: 12 amino acids. Trimming took off 1 base at V and 4 bases at J, with 6 bases between the two ends. CDR3 nucleotide sequence: TGTGCCTGGAGTGGAAGCCCAGATACGCAGTATTTT. This gives the protein CAWSGSPDTQYF.

This clonotype was seen at least ten times. This chain uses TRBV7-9 with TRBJ2-1; D may be TRBD2 (6 bases). The CDR3 runs to 14 residues. Trimming removed 1 base at V and 8 bases at J, with 12 bases between. The germline V gene has CDR1 SEHNR and CDR2 FQNEAQ (reference sequence). CDR3 DNA: TGTGCCAGCAGCTTAGACTCGACTAGTCATGAGCAGTTCTTC. It is translated as CASSLDSTSHEQFF.

This clonotype was counted between two and nine times. This chain uses TRBV28 with TRBJ1-2; 7 nucleotides match TRBD1. Germline V CDR1 and CDR2: MDHEN, SYDVKM. V lost 5 bases, J lost 14 bases, and 14 bases stayed unmatched. This CDR3 region has 13 residues. CDR3 loop: CASSQTGLGPGTF. CDR3 sequence (DNA): TGTGCCAGCAGTCAGACAGGGCTGGGGCCAGGGACCTTC.

This clonotype occurred many times. The chain couples TRBV18 to TRBJ2-7; no firm D call. Germline assignment: CDR1 KGHSH and CDR2 LQKENI. The CDR3 has 13 residues. The V gene lost 6 bases and the J gene lost 4 bases, with 13 bases spanning the gap. The CDR3 here is CASSLDMPYEQYF. The DNA for the CDR3 is TGTGCCAGCTCGCTTGACATGCCGTACGAGCAGTACTTC.

This clonotype was seen many times. CDR3 DNA: TGCAGCGTTAAGACACAGGGTGGGAATTCACCCCTCCACTTT. Residues: CSVKTQGGNSPLHF. V is TRBV29-1 and J is TRBJ1-6; the D gene is possibly TRBD1 (6 bases). The length of the CDR3 is 14 residues. Trimming took off 5 bases at V and 7 bases at J, with 15 bases between the two ends. In germline, CDR1 is SQVTM, CDR2 ANQGSEA.

This clonotype was counted ten times or more. The chain recombines TRBV30 with TRBJ2-1; D may be TRBD2 (5 bases). Trimming pared 1 base from V and 2 bases from J, leaving 9 bases between. The CDR3 extends over 14 amino acids. Per germline, CDR1 GTSNPN and CDR2 SVGIG (reference sequence). The CDR3 coding sequence is TGTGCCTGGAGTGGTCTAGCAACCTACAATGAGCAGTTCTTC. Translated: CAWSGLATYNEQFF. The whole variable domain, filled in from reference TRBV30 and TRBJ2-1, reads SQTIHQWPATLVQPVGSPLSLECTVEGTSNPNLYWYRQAAGRGLQLLFYSVGIGQISSEVPQNLSASRPQDRQFILSSKKLLLSDSGFYLCAWSGLATYNEQFFGPGTRLTVL.

This clonotype was detected only a few times. This sequence joins TRBV15 and TRBJ1-5; 7 nucleotides line up with TRBD1. The J segment lost 9 bases and the V segment lost 0 bases, leaving 17 bases of the junction unmatched. The CDR3 is made up of 18 amino acids. Germline CDR1 reads LNHNV; CDR2 reads YYDKDF (reference sequence). The DNA for the CDR3 is TGTGCCACCAGCAGAGACCCCCAGAGGGGGGACAGAGTAGGGCCCCAGCATTTT. It encodes CATSRDPQRGDRVGPQHF.

This clonotype was picked up many times. The V call is TRBV20-1, the J call TRBJ2-1; D remains ambiguous. CDR1 DFQATT and CDR2 SNEGSKA come from the germline V gene (reference sequence). V lost 2 bases to trimming and J lost 4 bases, with 15 bases between them. This CDR3 has 15 residues. The CDR3 bases are TGCAGTGCTAGAAATTGGGAAACCCAGTACAATGAGCAGTTCTTC. It specifies CSARNWETQYNEQFF.

There are many counts of this clonotype. The chain employs TRBV6-1 and TRBJ2-3, with 13 bases that match TRBD2. Germline CDR1 is MNHNS and CDR2 is SASEGT. V was pared by 7 bases and J by 4 bases, with 14 bases of the junction left unmatched. The CDR3 sequence is 18 residues long. The CDR3 loop reads CASIARGLAGPGPDTQYF. For the CDR3, the DNA is TGTGCCAGCATCGCGCGGGGACTAGCGGGACCCGGACCAGATACGCAGTATTTT.

The table lists this clonotype with many counts. The chain combines TRBV2 with TRBJ1-1; TRBD1 matches at 8 bases. The CDR3 totals 14 residues. V dropped 4 bases and J dropped 5; count of bases not matched to a gene: 6. The V gene's germline CDR1 is SNHLY and CDR2 FYNNEI. The CDR3 sequence: CASSARGRWTEAFF. The CDR3 DNA is TGTGCCAGCAGTGCCAGGGGGCGGTGGACTGAAGCTTTCTTT.

The rearrangement links TRBV12-3 or TRBV12-4 to TRBJ2-1; 13 bases are shared with TRBD2. V lost 7 bases to trimming and J lost 6 bases; unmatched junction nucleotides: 6. The CDR3 contains 15 residues. The CDR3 DNA reads TGTGCCAGCAATGGGACTAGCGGGACTCTCAATGAGCAGTTCTTC. As protein: CASNGTSGTLNEQFF.